Listed below are T cell receptor beta chains from one sample, sequenced in a study. TCRdb called the 5' RACE reads again in MiXCR, with one record for every CDR3 protein. Found here are around 9,700 distinct CDR3 sequences, 45% to 70% of them singletons; the top ten hold approximately 6.8%. Material for sequencing was Tregs sorted from a lymph node. The receptors stem from a female donor with breast cancer. The CDR3 runs from the conserved cysteine through the conserved F or W.

v_gene	len	j_gene	CDR3aa
TRBV12-3/TRBV12-4	13	TRBJ1-4	CASSLAGTEKLFF
TRBV12-3/TRBV12-4	14	TRBJ2-7	CASSLELRDYEQYF
TRBV7-2	13	TRBJ1-5	CASSLGPWQPQHF
TRBV12-3/TRBV12-4	14	TRBJ2-7	CASSFRVASYEQYF
TRBV20-1	17	TRBJ2-3	CSARDRTRGRFADTQYF
TRBV20-1	15	TRBJ1-1	CSARVAGVGSTEAFF
TRBV7-9	14	TRBJ2-5	CASSSGPIRETQYF
TRBV6-1	15	TRBJ1-5	CASSPTGGFSQPQHF
TRBV4-3	15	TRBJ2-3	CASSLSGIDTDTQYF
TRBV4-3	16	TRBJ1-3	CASSQDLWFSGNTIYF
TRBV25-1	15	TRBJ1-6	CASSEYTGGNSPLHF
TRBV30	14	TRBJ2-1	CAGIPTGGIHEQSF
TRBV14	16	TRBJ2-1	CASSQAGTRILNEQFF
TRBV12-3/TRBV12-4	13	TRBJ1-2	CASSWRQGDGYTF
TRBV7-9	14	TRBJ2-1	CASSLGSLDNEQFF
TRBV20-1	14	TRBJ2-1	CSVRSLAGVYEQFF
TRBV12-3/TRBV12-4	14	TRBJ2-3	CASSFDRKTDTQYF
TRBV20-1	16	TRBJ1-6	CSARGLLLVSNSPLHF
TRBV7-9	15	TRBJ2-2	CASRPAAGSSGELFF
TRBV20-1	16	TRBJ2-5	CSAKRSELAGQETQYF
TRBV20-1	15	TRBJ2-7	CSAIPGTGGWYEQYF
TRBV20-1	13	TRBJ2-3	CSARTPSTDTQYF
TRBV27	16	TRBJ2-3	CASSDSPGQYTDTQYF
TRBV5-6	11	TRBJ2-1	CASSVRGEQFF
TRBV20-1	11	TRBJ1-2	CSSPGTFGYTF
TRBV7-2	17	TRBJ2-4	CASSLVAGVIGKNIQYF
TRBV4-2	20	TRBJ2-3	CASSQELGGRGRISTDTQYF
TRBV6-2/TRBV6-3	14	TRBJ2-3	CASSWRATSDTQYF
TRBV6-1	16	TRBJ2-2	CAGSSQRGIGPGELFF
TRBV4-3	15	TRBJ2-4	CASSPDLISGSIQYF
TRBV20-1	15	TRBJ1-1	CSARAGDALGTEAFF